These 24 T cell receptor beta chains share one sample of origin, sequenced in a study of blood T cell repertoires in COVID-19. The protocol was immunoSEQ multiplex PCR, while the TCRdb copy is restricted to in-frame clones and leaves out a portion. The sample includes 150,000 to 200,000 clones, approximately 86% of them seen just once. The sequenced material came from peripheral blood. The receptor set was obtained from a middle-aged man with active or convalescent COVID-19.

The chain recombines TRBV10-3 with TRBJ1-2, with D possibly being TRBD1 (5 bases). The V end was cut by 7 bases, the J end by 7 bases, with 16 bases between. This CDR3 has 13 amino acids. The germline V gene has CDR1 ENHRY and CDR2 SYGVKD. The CDR3 loop is CAITMTDVAGYTF. As DNA, the CDR3 is TGTGCCATCACCATGACAGACGTGGCTGGCTACACCTTC.

The J gene is TRBJ2-7, the V gene TRBV24-1; no definite D call. Germline V gene sequence: CDR1 KGHDR, CDR2 SFDVKD. Trimming took off 4 bases at V and 3 bases at J, with 9 bases between the two ends. This CDR3 has 13 amino acids. The CDR3 bases are TGTGCCACCAGTGAGGGCCACCTCTACGAGCAGTACTTC. Its translation: CATSEGHLYEQYF.

The chain carries TRBV2 and TRBJ1-1, with 10 bases lining up with TRBD1. The CDR3 is 14 amino acids. Germline V lookup: CDR1 SNHLY, CDR2 FYNNEI. V trimming: 8 bases; J trimming: 11 bases; junction bases outside the gene matches: 14. The CDR3 spells CASDAGQGTLGAFF. CDR3 DNA sequence: TGTGCCAGCGACGCGGGACAGGGGACCCTTGGCGCTTTCTTT.

The chain combines TRBV24-1 with TRBJ1-2, with a tentative D call TRBD1 (6 bases). The CDR3 extends over 14 amino acids. The ends were cut back, 3 bases at V and 4 bases at J, with 11 bases in the middle. Germline assignment: CDR1 KGHDR and CDR2 SFDVKD. Written as DNA, the CDR3 is TGTGCCACCAGTGATCCCAGGGGAACCTATGGCTACACCTTC. Residues: CATSDPRGTYGYTF.

The V call is TRBV28, the J call TRBJ1-5; no clear D. CDR3 length: 15 residues. Trimming pared 5 bases from V and 4 bases from J, leaving 15 bases between. Germline lookup yields CDR1 MDHEN and CDR2 SYDVKM. The CDR3 reads CASSREGPGNQPQHF. CDR3 sequence (DNA): TGTGCCAGCAGTCGAGAGGGTCCTGGAAATCAGCCCCAGCATTTT.

CDR3 residues: CASKSINYGYTF. The CDR3 DNA is TGTGCCAGCAAGTCTATTAACTATGGCTACACCTTC. The J gene is TRBJ1-2, the V gene TRBV6-5; no clear D. CDR1 MNHEY and CDR2 SVGAGI come from the germline V gene. V was cut by 7 bases and J by 1 base, with 7 bases left in between. This CDR3 contains 12 residues.

This chain joins TRBV11-2 and TRBJ2-5, with D possibly matching TRBD2 (5 bases). V was trimmed by 4 bases and J by 5 bases, leaving 17 bases between them. Germline lookup yields CDR1 SGHAT and CDR2 FQNNGV. This CDR3 is built from 15 residues. Here the CDR3 DNA reads TGTGCCAGCAGCTCCCGGACTCTTGGGGAGGAGACCCAGTACTTC. Translating gives CASSSRTLGEETQYF.

Points on this clone: The same CDR3 can be traced to other DNA sequences in this sample. The rearrangement links TRBV19 to TRBJ1-1; D is perhaps TRBD1 (5 bases). The ends were cut back, 1 base at V and 4 bases at J, with 10 bases in the middle. This CDR3 is built from 14 residues. In germline, CDR1 is LNHDA, CDR2 SQIVND (reference sequence). CDR3 region: CASSIGTGGTEAFF. The CDR3 DNA sequence: TGTGCCAGTAGTATAGGGACGGGGGGCACTGAAGCTTTCTTT.

The chain recombines TRBV7-9 with TRBJ2-7, with D tentatively TRBD1 (6 bases). The CDR3 runs to 14 residues. Trimming left V 3 bases short and J 2 bases short, with 11 bases between. Germline lookup yields CDR1 SEHNR and CDR2 FQNEAQ (reference sequence). The CDR3 region has the DNA TGTGCCAGCAGCTTGGGGACACTGACCTACGAGCAGTACTTC. Translated, it gives CASSLGTLTYEQYF.

This chain connects TRBV30 to TRBJ2-1; D gene ambiguous. The CDR3 loop spans 11 amino acids. The V end lost 1 base, the J end lost 10 bases, and 8 bases lay between the germline ends. CDR1 and CDR2 from the germline V gene are GTSNPN and SVGIG (reference sequence). The CDR3 nucleotides are TGTGCCTGGAGTGGGGCCAGCGAGCAGTTCTTC. Amino acid sequence: CAWSGASEQFF.

This clone was seen once. The chain has TRBV7-2 and TRBJ1-2, with 8 bases fitting TRBD1. CDR3 length equals 12 residues. The germline CDR1 and CDR2 sequences are SGHTA and FQGNSA. V lost 4 bases to trimming and J lost 6 bases; unmatched junction nucleotides: 1. The CDR3 coding sequence is TGTGCCAGCAGCTCGACAGGGGATGGCTACACCTTC. As protein: CASSSTGDGYTF.

The chain recombines TRBV28 with TRBJ1-1; no clear D gene. Germline CDR1 reads MDHEN; CDR2 reads SYDVKM. The CDR3 runs to 11 residues. V was shortened by 7 bases and J by 1 base, with 4 bases between the two germline ends. CDR3 DNA sequence: TGTGCCAGCACAAAGAACACTGAAGCTTTCTTT. It codes for CASTKNTEAFF.

The V and J genes are TRBV7-7 and TRBJ2-1; no firm D call. V gave up 1 base and J gave up 5 bases, with 6 bases separating them. CDR3 length: 13 residues. CDR1 and CDR2 from the germline V gene are SSHAT and FNYEAQ (reference sequence). CDR3 DNA: TGTGCCAGCAGCTTAGAGGCGGACAATGAGCAGTTCTTC. As protein: CASSLEADNEQFF. Complete variable domain (other parts from reference TRBV7-7 and TRBJ2-1): GAGVSQSPRYKVTKRGQDVTLRCDPISSHATLYWYQQALGQGPEFLTYFNYEAQPDKSGLPSDRFSAERPEGSISTLTIQRTEQRDSAMYRCASSLEADNEQFFGPGTRLTVL.

The V gene is TRBV6-5, the J gene TRBJ2-7; 8 bases are a match to TRBD2. The V gene's germline CDR1 is MNHEY and CDR2 SVGAGI. The CDR3 is made up of 15 amino acids. V trimming: 5 bases; J trimming: 3 bases; junction bases outside the gene matches: 9. In DNA form, the CDR3 reads TGTGCCAGCAGTCGGGGCCCCGGGAGGGACTACGAGCAGTACTTC. Its translation is CASSRGPGRDYEQYF.

J is TRBJ2-3 and V is TRBV14; D gene uncertain. The CDR3 covers 13 residues. Germline loops: CDR1 SGHDN, CDR2 FVKESK. Trimming stripped 0 bases from V and 6 bases from J, with 7 bases between. The CDR3 DNA reads as TGTGCCAGCAGCCAAGAGGCCTGGGATACGCAGTATTTT. It yields the protein CASSQEAWDTQYF.

The chain combines TRBV6-2 or TRBV6-3 with TRBJ2-3; D perhaps matches TRBD2 (5 bases). The CDR3 covers 15 residues. V gave up 2 bases and J gave up 3 bases, with 12 bases separating them. Germline CDR1 MNHEY, CDR2 SVGEGT. The CDR3 loop is CASSYEGTGTDTQYF. As DNA, the CDR3 is TGTGCCAGCAGTTACGAGGGCACTGGAACAGATACGCAGTATTTT.

A word on this clone: Distinct nucleotide sequences in the sample also encode this CDR3. The chain uses TRBV6-5 and TRBJ1-2; D may be TRBD1 (5 bases). CDR1 and CDR2 from the germline V gene are MNHEY and SVGAGI. Trimming stripped 6 bases from V and 0 bases from J, with 5 bases between. CDR3 length equals 12 residues. CDR3 amino acids: CASRTANYGYTF. DNA of the CDR3: TGTGCCAGCAGGACAGCTAACTATGGCTACACCTTC.

J is TRBJ1-1 and V is TRBV5-1; a weak D match, TRBD1 (5 bases). Germline V lookup: CDR1 SGHRS, CDR2 YFSETQ. V lost 4 bases and J 2 bases, leaving 15 bases between the germline ends. The CDR3 consists of 15 residues. CDR3 region: CASSPDVGLNTEAFF. Here the CDR3 DNA reads TGCGCCAGCAGCCCCGACGTGGGGCTTAACACTGAAGCTTTCTTT.

This chain joins TRBV3-1 (or the pseudogene TRBV3-2) and TRBJ2-7, with 8 nucleotides matching TRBD1. The CDR3 length is 14 residues. V lost 4 bases and J lost 4; bases outside the gene matches: 6. Germline V gene lookup returns CDR1 LGHDT and CDR2 YNNKEL (reference sequence). CDR3 nucleotide sequence: TGTGCCAGCAGCCCCGACAGGGGTAGGTACGAGCAGTACTTC. Protein sequence: CASSPDRGRYEQYF.

The chain uses TRBV19 and TRBJ1-5, with 8 nucleotides matching TRBD1. The germline CDR1 and CDR2 sequences are LNHDA and SQIVND (reference sequence). V lost 9 bases and J lost 3; bases outside the gene matches: 7. This CDR3 comprises 14 residues. CDR3 DNA sequence: TGTGCCAGCCGCACGACAGGGGCCAATCAGCCCCAGCATTTT. It is translated as CASRTTGANQPQHF.

CDR3 region: CASSQYTTGTGGRREQYF. The CDR3 DNA reads as TGTGCCAGCAGCCAATACACAACCGGGACAGGGGGCCGACGGGAGCAGTACTTC. This chain links TRBV3-1 (or the pseudogene TRBV3-2) with TRBJ2-7, with TRBD1 matching over 12 bases. J was trimmed by 7 bases and V by 2 bases; bases with no gene match: 15. The CDR3 has 18 amino acids. Germline V gene data show CDR1 as LGHDT and CDR2 as YNNKEL (reference sequence).

The V and J genes are TRBV12-3 or TRBV12-4 and TRBJ1-2; D possibly corresponds to TRBD1 (5 bases). This CDR3 is 11 amino acids long. Trimming left V 8 bases short and J 12 bases short, with 16 bases between. The CDR3 DNA sequence: TGTGCCAGCCGCTCAAGACAGCTCCACACCTTC. Amino acids: CASRSRQLHTF.

The gene calls are TRBV11-2 and TRBJ1-2; possible D gene TRBD1, 5 bases. V was clipped by 2 bases and J by 0 bases, with 7 bases between them. In germline, CDR1 is SGHAT, CDR2 FQNNGV. CDR3 length equals 14 residues. Here the CDR3 reads CASSLTGSNYGYTF. In DNA, the CDR3 is TGTGCCAGCAGCTTAACAGGCTCTAACTATGGCTACACCTTC.

V gene TRBV24-1 combines with J gene TRBJ2-1, with a tentative D call TRBD2 (5 bases). This CDR3 has 13 amino acids. The germline V gene encodes CDR1 KGHDR and CDR2 SFDVKD. Deletions cut 3 bases from V and 9 bases from J, with 11 bases between. The CDR3 sequence: CATSDDVATEQFF. CDR3 bases: TGTGCCACCAGTGATGACGTAGCGACTGAGCAGTTCTTC.